Shown below are 24 T cell receptor beta chains from a single sample sequenced in a study of T cell responses to AZD1222 COVID-19 vaccine. Sequencing used immunoSEQ multiplex PCR; TCRdb keeps in-frame clones, though not all of them. The sample comprises 150,000 to 200,000 clones, 94% of which are singletons, and about 9.3% rests with the top ten. Material: peripheral blood, obtained on day 0 of AZD1222 vaccination. The source of these receptors is an adult in good health.

The chain carries TRBV21-1 and TRBJ1-5. TRBV21-1 is reported as a pseudogene. The CDR3 consists of 16 residues. The CDR3 sequence: CASSKGGGRGNQPQHF. The CDR3 DNA follows: TGTGCCAGCAGCAAAGGGGGGGGCAGGGGCAATCAGCCCCAGCATTTT.

This clone was counted a single time. This chain links TRBV6-5 with TRBJ2-7; 9 nucleotides match TRBD2. Germline values: CDR1 MNHEY, CDR2 SVGAGI. V lost 4 bases to trimming and J lost 4 bases; unmatched junction nucleotides: 5. The CDR3 runs to 14 residues. The CDR3 region is CASSSTAGGYEQYF. The CDR3 bases are TGTGCCAGCAGTTCCACAGCGGGAGGATACGAGCAGTACTTC.

Regarding this clone: A read error may produce the germline difference seen at one junction end. The chain has TRBV7-7 and TRBJ2-5, with TRBD2 matching 13 bases. This CDR3 region has 15 residues. Germline CDR1 is SSHAT and CDR2 is FNYEAQ (reference sequence). The CDR3: CASSTSGRAYETQYF. The CDR3 nucleotides read TGTGCTAGCAGCACTAGCGGGAGGGCCTACGAGACCCAGTACTTC.

The rearrangement uses TRBV7-3 and TRBJ1-2, with TRBD1 as a possible D gene (6 bases). Trimming shortened V by 0 bases and J by 8 bases, and 13 bases separated the two germline ends. The CDR3 is 14 amino acids. Germline values: CDR1 SGHTA, CDR2 FQGTGA. The CDR3, as DNA: TGTGCCAGCAGCTTAACGCCGGACAGATGGGGCTACACCTTC. It encodes CASSLTPDRWGYTF.

The gene calls are TRBV9 and TRBJ1-2; no definite D call. The germline V gene has CDR1 SGDLS and CDR2 YYNGEE. The CDR3 length is 15 residues. Between the trimmed V and J ends, which lost 0 bases and 4 bases, there was a span of 13 bases. The CDR3 spells CASSVEGRGIYGYTF. Here the CDR3 DNA reads TGTGCCAGCAGCGTAGAGGGCAGAGGCATCTATGGCTACACCTTC.

V usage is TRBV5-6 and J usage is TRBJ2-2; perhaps TRBD1 as D (6 bases). This CDR3 spans 15 amino acids. Germline V gives CDR1 SGHDT, CDR2 YYEEEE. V was shortened by 0 bases and J by 6 bases, with 12 bases between the two germline ends. For the CDR3, the DNA is TGTGCCAGCAGCTTGGGTCCAGGGGTGCCCGGGGAGCTGTTTTTT. Its protein is CASSLGPGVPGELFF.

This sequence joins TRBV27 and TRBJ1-1, with D maybe TRBD1 (5 bases). Trimming took off 5 bases at V and 5 bases at J, with 15 bases between the two ends. Germline V gene lookup returns CDR1 MNHEY and CDR2 SMNVEV (reference sequence). The CDR3 contains 14 residues. The CDR3 spells CASSQTGGGTEAFF. CDR3 in DNA: TGTGCCAGCAGTCAGACCGGGGGAGGAACTGAAGCTTTCTTT.

This chain connects TRBV27 to TRBJ1-4; no firm D call. With 0 bases removed from V and 8 bases from J, the gap between germline ends came to 13 bases. In germline, CDR1 is MNHEY, CDR2 SMNVEV (reference sequence). This CDR3 is 15 amino acids long. CDR3 sequence (DNA): TGTGCCAGCAGTTTATCGCCGGGAGGGCGGGAAAAACTGTTTTTT. This encodes CASSLSPGGREKLFF.

This chain joins TRBV4-1 and TRBJ2-1; D gene uncertain. The CDR3 sequence is 15 residues long. Germline V gene lookup returns CDR1 MGHRA and CDR2 YSYEKL. V was cut by 3 bases and J by 1 base, with 10 bases left in between. The CDR3 sequence is CASSQVQMSYNEQFF. CDR3 DNA sequence: TGCGCCAGCAGCCAGGTACAGATGTCCTACAATGAGCAGTTCTTC.

The chain couples TRBV9 to TRBJ2-3; D perhaps matches TRBD2 (6 bases). Trimming took 0 bases from V and 6 from J, leaving 20 bases between them. CDR1 and CDR2 (germline): SGDLS, YYNGEE. This CDR3 is built from 17 residues. CDR3: CASSVVLGGQGWDTQYF. The CDR3 region has the DNA TGTGCCAGCAGCGTAGTTTTGGGAGGACAAGGGTGGGATACGCAGTATTTT.

The gene calls are TRBV11-3 and TRBJ2-2; 11 bases fit TRBD2. The germline gives CDR1 SGHNT, CDR2 YENEEA. V gave up 0 bases and J gave up 6 bases; unmatched junction bases: 3. CDR3 length equals 16 residues. The CDR3 reads CASSLELAGGSGELFF. The CDR3 bases are TGTGCCAGCAGCTTAGAGCTAGCGGGAGGATCCGGGGAGCTGTTTTTT.

The V gene is TRBV28, the J gene TRBJ1-1; no reliable D call. CDR3 length: 14 residues. With 3 bases removed from V and 4 bases from J, the gap between germline ends came to 12 bases. Germline V gene sequence: CDR1 MDHEN, CDR2 SYDVKM. The CDR3 loop is CASSFKGRATEAFF. The CDR3 DNA reads TGTGCCAGCAGTTTTAAGGGAAGGGCCACTGAAGCTTTCTTT.

The V call is TRBV15, the J call TRBJ2-7; D may correspond to TRBD1 or TRBD2 (5 bases each). CDR3 size: 14 residues. Trimming left V 3 bases short and J 2 bases short, with 11 bases between. Germline V gives CDR1 LNHNV, CDR2 YYDKDF (reference sequence). The CDR3 region is CATSSEGPAYEQYF. The CDR3 DNA reads as TGTGCCACCAGCAGCGAGGGGCCAGCCTACGAGCAGTACTTC.

This clone was recorded many times. The gene calls are TRBV6-5 and TRBJ1-5; D not resolved. The CDR3 is made up of 15 amino acids. V dropped 6 bases and J dropped 0 bases, with 12 bases sitting between them. CDR1 MNHEY and CDR2 SVGAGI come from the germline V gene. Written as DNA, the CDR3 is TGTGCCAGCAGCTTAGACGGCTATAGCAATCAGCCCCAGCATTTT. Its translation is CASSLDGYSNQPQHF.

This rearrangement joins TRBV6-2 or TRBV6-3 to TRBJ2-2; 7 bases align to TRBD2. The CDR3 sequence is 16 residues long. CDR1 is MNHEY, CDR2 SVGEGT, per germline. Trimming removed 6 bases from V and 7 bases from J; junction bases left unmatched: 14. The CDR3, as DNA: TGTGCCAGCAGCCAAAGGGAGGGTGGTAGTATCGGGGAGCTGTTTTTT. Protein: CASSQREGGSIGELFF.

The gene calls are TRBV19 and TRBJ1-2; 9 bases align to TRBD1. CDR3 length: 12 amino acids. V gave up 10 bases and J gave up 6 bases; unmatched junction bases: 6. Germline assignment: CDR1 LNHDA and CDR2 SQIVND (reference sequence). The CDR3 loop reads CATPGQGNGYTF. The CDR3 DNA sequence: TGTGCCACTCCGGGACAGGGCAATGGCTACACCTTC. The variable domain in full, with the rest retrieved from reference TRBV19 and TRBJ1-2, is DGGITQSPKYLFRKEGQNVTLSCEQNLNHDAMYWYRQDPGQGLRLIYYSQIVNDFQKGDIAEGYSVSREKKESFPLTVTSAQKNPTAFYLCATPGQGNGYTFGSGTRLTVV.

This chain links TRBV27 with TRBJ1-3, with D hard to call. Per germline, CDR1 MNHEY and CDR2 SMNVEV (reference sequence). The length of the CDR3 is 15 residues. V dropped 3 bases and J dropped 4 bases, with 13 bases sitting between them. The CDR3 coding sequence is TGTGCCAGCAGTTTGACATGGTTTCCCGGAAACACCATATATTTT. It translates to CASSLTWFPGNTIYF.

This clone was counted once. J is TRBJ2-3 and V is TRBV9; D not resolved. Germline V gene sequence: CDR1 SGDLS, CDR2 YYNGEE. The germline V and J ends were trimmed by 0 bases and 0 bases, with 5 bases remaining between them. The CDR3 covers 14 residues. DNA for the CDR3: TGTGCCAGCAGCGTAGGGGCTAGCACAGATACGCAGTATTTT. This gives the protein CASSVGASTDTQYF.

The chain has TRBV10-3 and TRBJ2-1, with 10 bases lining up with TRBD2. Germline CDR1 ENHRY, CDR2 SYGVKD. After removal of 6 bases from V and 7 bases from J, the junction contained 6 bases not matched to a gene. CDR3 length: 14 residues. For the CDR3, the DNA is TGTGCCATCAGGGGGACTAGCGAACAGAATGAGCAGTTCTTC. Its translation is CAIRGTSEQNEQFF.

This chain joins TRBV2 and TRBJ1-4, with D perhaps TRBD1 (6 bases). CDR3 length: 14 residues. Trimming cost V 11 bases and J 5 bases, with 18 bases left between them. Germline values: CDR1 SNHLY, CDR2 FYNNEI. CDR3 sequence reads: CAFSVRGENEKLFF. The CDR3 DNA sequence: TGTGCCTTCTCAGTGAGGGGGGAAAATGAAAAACTGTTTTTT.

The chain joins TRBV5-4 to TRBJ2-2, with 8 bases that match TRBD2. The germline V gene has CDR1 SGHNT and CDR2 YYREEE (reference sequence). The CDR3 loop spans 14 amino acids. V shed 6 bases, J shed 4 bases, and the junction held 5 bases outside the gene matches. The DNA for the CDR3 is TGTGCCAGCACCCCCCGGGGGGGCACCGGGGAGCTGTTTTTT. Translated, it gives CASTPRGGTGELFF.

The V gene is TRBV28, the J gene TRBJ2-7; perhaps TRBD2 as D (5 bases). The CDR3 has 12 amino acids. The germline V and J ends were trimmed by 8 bases and 7 bases, with 15 bases remaining between them. The V gene's germline CDR1 is MDHEN and CDR2 SYDVKM. DNA of the CDR3: TGTGCCAGCCGGGGTACGGCGCGGGAGCAGTACTTC. Translated: CASRGTAREQYF.

This chain joins TRBV18 and TRBJ2-3, with 8 bases aligning to TRBD2. The CDR3 contains 16 residues. J was trimmed by 5 bases and V by 3 bases; bases with no gene match: 10. Germline CDR1 reads KGHSH; CDR2 reads LQKENI. DNA for the CDR3: TGTGCCAGCTCACCCCGGCGACCGGGAGGGTTAGATACGCAGTATTTT. Protein sequence: CASSPRRPGGLDTQYF. The variable domain in full, completed from reference TRBV18 and TRBJ2-3, reads NAGVMQNPRHLVRRRGQEARLRCSPMKGHSHVYWYRQLPEEGLKFMVYLQKENIIDESGMPKERFSAEFPKEGPSILRIQQVVRGDSAAYFCASSPRRPGGLDTQYFGPGTRLTVL.

This clone has only one observation. V usage is TRBV19 and J usage is TRBJ2-3; D unresolved. The CDR3 is 12 amino acids. V was trimmed by 1 base and J by 4 bases, leaving 3 bases between them. Per the germline V gene, CDR1 is LNHDA and CDR2 is SQIVND (reference sequence). CDR3 DNA: TGTGCCAGTAGTATAGTCCCAGATACGCAGTATTTT. Its translation is CASSIVPDTQYF.